A selection of T cell receptor beta chains follows, all from one sample in a study of T cell responses to AZD1222 COVID-19 vaccine. Repertoires were generated with immunoSEQ multiplex PCR, while TCRdb's copy carries only in-frame clones and drops some. The sample carries some 200,000 clones, about nine tenths recorded once. Sequencing was performed on peripheral blood, taken 28 days after the second AZD1222 dose. The origin of the receptors is an adult who received the AZD1222 COVID-19 vaccine. CDR3s leave out the opening cysteine and the closing phenylalanine or tryptophan. D genes are given only for firm matches.

j_call v_call cdr3_length d_call cdr3_aa
TRBJ1-3 TRBV18 14 - ASSPVESSGGNTIY
TRBJ1-2 TRBV18 11 - ASSRGDNYGYT
TRBJ2-5 TRBV5-6 13 TRBD2 ASSRYGTSFETQY
TRBJ1-1 TRBV13 11 - ASSLLMNTEAF
TRBJ2-7 TRBV6-5 12 - ASRLGSFSYEQY
TRBJ2-7 TRBV6-5 11 - ASSNRQGYEQY
TRBJ1-2 TRBV7-9 14 TRBD1 ASSLVGGQGDYGYT
TRBJ2-7 TRBV18 12 - ASSPRSPGYEQY
TRBJ2-6 TRBV6-1 15 - ASSEYSSPPGANVLT
TRBJ1-1 TRBV7-7 11 TRBD1 ASSLDRGTEAF
TRBJ2-2 TRBV12-3/TRBV12-4 10 - ASSLRTGELF
TRBJ1-3 TRBV2 13 - ASSAEQATGNTIY
TRBJ1-5 TRBV6-2/TRBV6-3 16 - ASSYSIQGTYSNQPQH
TRBJ1-5 TRBV6-4 12 - ASSEREGNQPQH
TRBJ1-5 TRBV7-2 14 - ASSLFHGGVHKPQH